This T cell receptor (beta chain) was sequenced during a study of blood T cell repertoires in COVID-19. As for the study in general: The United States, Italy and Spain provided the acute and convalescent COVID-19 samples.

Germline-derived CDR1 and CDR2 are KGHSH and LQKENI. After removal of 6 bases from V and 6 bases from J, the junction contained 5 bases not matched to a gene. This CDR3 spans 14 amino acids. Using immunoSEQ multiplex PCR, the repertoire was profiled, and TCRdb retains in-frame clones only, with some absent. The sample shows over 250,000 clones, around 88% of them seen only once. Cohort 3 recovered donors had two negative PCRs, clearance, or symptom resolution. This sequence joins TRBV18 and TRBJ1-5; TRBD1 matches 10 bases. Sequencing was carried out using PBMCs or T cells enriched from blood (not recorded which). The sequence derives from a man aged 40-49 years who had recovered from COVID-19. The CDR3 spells CASSGTGEGQPQHF. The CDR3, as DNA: TGTGCCAGCTCCGGGACAGGGGAAGGTCAGCCCCAGCATTTT.